A selection of T cell receptor beta chains follows, all from one sample in a study of blood T cell repertoires in COVID-19. Here immunoSEQ multiplex PCR was the method, and the copy in TCRdb shows in-frame clones only, minus some. The table has about 150,000 clones, 80% to 90% seen once. Sequencing was performed on peripheral blood. The source is a man aged 18 to 30 with COVID-19, enrolled during active disease. Each CDR3 is given with its conserved first and last residue.

v_call cdr3_aa
TRBV30 CAWTAGGLSNQPQHF
TRBV7-3 CASSLTGVAGFPSSYNEQFF
TRBV5-1 CASSFLGSSYEQYF
TRBV5-4 CASSPAGGLNYGYTF
TRBV6-2/TRBV6-3 CASSYLSRDSQQYEQFF
TRBV28 CASSSYEGSHYGYTF
TRBV12-3/TRBV12-4 CASSYDRTRQYF
TRBV6-5 CASSSLGGYETQYF
TRBV15 CATSSNREGEKLLF
TRBV11-2 CASSLVRTPTYEQYF
TRBV5-1 CASSLAGQSYEQYF
TRBV7-2 CASSSGGGNYGYTF
TRBV5-5 CASSLDRVNYGYTF
TRBV30 CAWSVNGLYGYTF
TRBV7-2 CASSPHGGRAQYF
TRBV4-1 CASSPLPVNQPQHF
TRBV16 CASSQRGTGGISPLHF
TRBV18 CASSVAGGQETQYF
TRBV28 CASSSVGPSGGHEQFF
TRBV11-3 CASSFGVAGGEETQYF
TRBV9 CASGPRGEQFF
TRBV4-3 CASSQDYRDQPQHF
TRBV9 CASSVEQGYVAGELFF
TRBV7-9 CASRSGLAGRDTQYF
TRBV13 CASSPPLVYNEQFF
TRBV27 CASSRPGGPYEQYF
TRBV4-1 CASSQVVSGGSTYEQYF
TRBV28 CASSHRTGGSYEQYF
TRBV6-2/TRBV6-3 CASSYSRAETQYF
TRBV12-5 CASGLPTSEKTYEQYF